The clone carrying this T cell receptor beta chain was detected many times. Its specificity is unknown. At one end, the junction sequence differs from germline, possibly due to a read error. TCRdb analysed the 5' RACE reads with MiXCR anew, one entry per CDR3 protein. Among 250,000 or so distinct CDR3 sequences, about 8.3% were seen once, and the ten largest hold approximately 3%. The sample belongs to a study of identical twins. The study, taken as a whole, reports: Beta out-of-frame twin sharing showed a weaker excess.

Germline V gene sequence: CDR1 SEHNR, CDR2 FQNEAQ (reference sequence). This CDR3 contains 13 residues. In addition, the sample was reused for a study of yellow fever vaccine responses in identical twins.

Specimen: CD8+ T cells sorted from blood. The source is a woman under 30 in good health. The chain has TRBV7-9 and TRBJ2-7; TRBD1 matches 7 bases. For the CDR3, the DNA is TGTGCCAGCAGATTAGGACAGGAGGACGAGCAGTACTTC. Protein product: CASRLGQEDEQYF. Variable domain in full (rest from reference TRBV7-9 and TRBJ2-7): DTGVSQNPRHKITKRGQNVTFRCDPISEHNRLYWYRQTLGQGPEFLTYFQNEAQLEKSRLLSDRFSAERPKGSFSTLEIQRTEQGDSAMYLCASRLGQEDEQYFGPGTRLTVT.